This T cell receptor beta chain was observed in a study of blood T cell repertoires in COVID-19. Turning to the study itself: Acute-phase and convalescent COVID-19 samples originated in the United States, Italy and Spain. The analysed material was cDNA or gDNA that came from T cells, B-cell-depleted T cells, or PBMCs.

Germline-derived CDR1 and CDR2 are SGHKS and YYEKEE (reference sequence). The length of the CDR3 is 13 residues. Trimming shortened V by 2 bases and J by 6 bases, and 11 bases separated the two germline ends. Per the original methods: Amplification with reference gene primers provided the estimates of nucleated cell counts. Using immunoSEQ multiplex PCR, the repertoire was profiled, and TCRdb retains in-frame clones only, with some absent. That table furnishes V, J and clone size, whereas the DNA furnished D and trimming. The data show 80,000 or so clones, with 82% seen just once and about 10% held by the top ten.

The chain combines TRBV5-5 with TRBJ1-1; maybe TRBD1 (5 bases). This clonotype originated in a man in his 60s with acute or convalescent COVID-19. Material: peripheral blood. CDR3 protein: CASSFQGSAEAFF. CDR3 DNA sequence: TGTGCCAGCAGCTTCCAGGGCTCGGCTGAAGCTTTCTTT.